The 17 T cell receptor beta chains reported below all come from one sample, sequenced in a study of CD4 T cells in relation to SARS-CoV-2 and coronaviruses. Method: immunoSEQ multiplex PCR; TCRdb's copy keeps in-frame clones and lacks some. The table shows around 25,000 clones, with approximately 70% occurring only once. These receptors are not linked to any known antigen. CD4+ T cells from unexposed donors were obtained before the COVID-19 pandemic (2011-2018). CD4+ T cells were isolated from the cells after 10 days of culture. Sample: CD4+ T cells from PBMCs, cultured in vitro. The source of these receptors is a human donor in good health.

The chain's CDR3 is CASSPPTGALHQETQYF. CDR3 coding DNA: TGTGCCAGCTCACCACCGACGGGGGCCCTTCACCAAGAGACCCAGTACTTC. The chain uses TRBV18 and TRBJ2-5; D might be TRBD1 or TRBD2, each matching 6 bases. Per the germline V gene, CDR1 is KGHSH and CDR2 is LQKENI. There are 17 residues in the CDR3. The V end lost 0 bases, the J end lost 0 bases, and 14 bases lay between the germline ends.

This clone appeared a few times. The chain uses TRBV7-2 and TRBJ2-2; TRBD1 or TRBD2 may be the D gene (5 bases each). Germline loops: CDR1 SGHTA, CDR2 FQGNSA. This CDR3 spans 13 amino acids. V shed 1 base and J shed 6 bases, with 6 bases lying between them. The CDR3 spells CASSLGGSGELFF. The CDR3 DNA sequence: TGTGCCAGCAGCTTAGGGGGGTCCGGGGAGCTGTTTTTT.

V is TRBV4-3 and J is TRBJ1-2, with D uncertain. V was cut by 0 bases and J by 5 bases, with 10 bases left in between. The CDR3 extends over 14 amino acids. CDR1 is LGHNA, CDR2 YSLEER, per germline. CDR3 region: CASSQDSAAYGYTF. DNA of the CDR3: TGCGCCAGCAGCCAAGATTCGGCAGCTTATGGCTACACCTTC.

This clone showed up just once. V gene TRBV9 combines with J gene TRBJ2-6; no clear D. CDR3 length equals 17 residues. Germline V CDR1 and CDR2: SGDLS, YYNGEE. V was shortened by 2 bases and J by 0 bases, with 12 bases between the two germline ends. The DNA for the CDR3 is TGTGCCAGCAGCGTTACCCACCAGAGCTCTGGGGCCAACGTCCTGACTTTC. Amino acids: CASSVTHQSSGANVLTF.

This clone occurred a few times. The chain is built from TRBV5-6 and TRBJ2-7; TRBD1 aligns across 7 bases. Germline V gene lookup returns CDR1 SGHDT and CDR2 YYEEEE. The V and J ends lost 4 bases and 5 bases, in that order; junction bases with no gene match: 9. This CDR3 has 14 residues. The CDR3 DNA reads TGTGCCAGCAGCCCCGGACAGGTTGGTCACGAGCAGTACTTC. This encodes CASSPGQVGHEQYF.

The chain recombines TRBV5-6 with TRBJ1-1; D might be TRBD1 (6 bases). Deletions cut 0 bases from V and 1 base from J, with 10 bases between. Germline-derived CDR1 and CDR2 are SGHDT and YYEEEE. The CDR3 length is 15 residues. The CDR3 DNA is TGTGCCAGCAGCTTGGTTGGGGGGCGGAACACTGAAGCTTTCTTT. It yields the protein CASSLVGGRNTEAFF.

This chain links TRBV7-2 with TRBJ2-5, with TRBD2 matching 8 bases. CDR3 length: 17 amino acids. V was clipped by 1 base and J by 5 bases; unmatched bases: 12. Germline CDR1 is SGHTA and CDR2 is FQGNSA. The CDR3 here is CASSLVVGGARGETQYF. CDR3 DNA sequence: TGTGCCAGCAGCTTAGTGGTCGGGGGGGCGCGTGGGGAGACCCAGTACTTC.

The rearrangement joins TRBV2 to TRBJ1-4, with D maybe TRBD1 (6 bases). V lost 5 bases and J lost 8, with 12 bases in between. Germline CDR1 reads SNHLY; CDR2 reads FYNNEI. This CDR3 has 13 residues. This CDR3 reads CASSYTGWEKLFF. The CDR3 DNA sequence: TGTGCCAGCAGTTATACAGGGTGGGAAAAACTGTTTTTT.

This clone occurred once. The chain has TRBV10-2 and TRBJ1-4; D may be TRBD1 (5 bases). The CDR3 is made up of 13 amino acids. Germline-derived CDR1 and CDR2 are WSHSY and SAAADI. Trimming pared 8 bases from V and 8 bases from J, leaving 15 bases between. CDR3 nucleotides: TGCGCCAGCTCGAGGGGCCCGAGGGAAAAACTGTTTTTT. Translated, it gives CASSRGPREKLFF.

This chain uses TRBV7-9 with TRBJ2-2; 7 nucleotides align to TRBD1. The trim removed 2 bases at V and 5 bases at J, leaving 5 bases unmatched. Germline CDR1 SEHNR, CDR2 FQNEAQ (reference sequence). The CDR3 is 15 residues long. CDR3 protein: CASSLRQGVTGELFF. As DNA, the CDR3 is TGTGCCAGCAGCTTACGGCAGGGGGTTACCGGGGAGCTGTTTTTT.

This clone was counted only a few times. This chain connects TRBV5-4 to TRBJ1-6, with 7 nucleotides matching TRBD1. CDR1 and CDR2 from the germline V gene are SGHNT and YYREEE (reference sequence). The CDR3 consists of 16 residues. The ends lost 0 bases at V and 9 bases at J; junction bases unmatched: 9. CDR3 bases: TGTGCCAGCAGCTTGGTGGCAGGGGGATTTGGTTCACCCCTCCACTTT. It translates to CASSLVAGGFGSPLHF.

The CDR3: CASSLADRGWYEQYF. In nucleotides, the CDR3 is TGTGCCAGCAGCTTAGCGGACAGGGGGTGGTACGAGCAGTACTTC. This chain connects TRBV7-2 to TRBJ2-7; 10 bases agree with TRBD1. CDR1 and CDR2 (germline): SGHTA, FQGNSA. After removal of 0 bases from V and 4 bases from J, the junction contained 3 bases not matched to a gene. The CDR3 covers 15 residues.

The chain joins TRBV14 to TRBJ1-1, with no clear D. The CDR3 has 14 residues. Per the germline V gene, CDR1 is SGHDN and CDR2 is FVKESK. Trimming pared 1 base from V and 0 bases from J, leaving 6 bases between. For the CDR3, the DNA is TGTGCCAGCAGCCAAGGTTACTTGAACACTGAAGCTTTCTTT. Amino acids: CASSQGYLNTEAFF.

This sequence joins TRBV7-8 and TRBJ1-1, with D possibly being TRBD1 (5 bases). Trimming shortened V by 2 bases and J by 4 bases, and 14 bases separated the two germline ends. The germline V gene has CDR1 SGHVS and CDR2 FQNEAQ. The CDR3 spans 15 residues. The CDR3 DNA reads as TGTGCCAGCAGCTTACGGGAGGGGTTTTCCACTGAAGCTTTCTTT. This encodes CASSLREGFSTEAFF.

The V gene is TRBV6-6, the J gene TRBJ2-7; D is undetermined. V lost 1 base to trimming and J lost 0 bases, with 7 bases between them. This CDR3 contains 14 residues. Germline CDR1 reads MNHNY; CDR2 reads SVGAGI (reference sequence). The CDR3 DNA is TGTGCCAGCAGTTACTACTCTATCTCCTACGAGCAGTACTTC. Translating it yields CASSYYSISYEQYF.

The chain joins TRBV5-4 to TRBJ1-6; possibly TRBD1 for D (6 bases). The CDR3 covers 15 residues. Germline lookup yields CDR1 SGHNT and CDR2 YYREEE (reference sequence). The germline V and J ends were trimmed by 6 bases and 6 bases, with 16 bases remaining between them. The CDR3 DNA reads TGTGCCAGCACCCTAGGGGGGGACCTTAATTCACCCCTCCACTTT. Encoded protein: CASTLGGDLNSPLHF. The variable domain in full, with the rest retrieved from reference TRBV5-4 and TRBJ1-6, is ETGVTQSPTHLIKTRGQQVTLRCSSQSGHNTVSWYQQALGQGPQFIFQYYREEENGRGNFPPRFSGLQFPNYSSELNVNALELDDSALYLCASTLGGDLNSPLHFGNGTRLTVT.

The chain recombines TRBV6-1 with TRBJ2-2; 16 bases agree with TRBD2. The CDR3 sequence is 19 residues long. With 2 bases clipped from V and 4 bases from J, the junction kept 7 bases outside the gene matches. CDR1 is MNHNS, CDR2 SASEGT, per germline. The CDR3 loop is CASSEPGTSGGAGTGELFF. The DNA for the CDR3 is TGTGCCAGCAGTGAACCCGGGACTAGCGGGGGGGCGGGCACCGGGGAGCTGTTTTTT.